This TCR beta chain was captured by sequencing in a study of blood T cell repertoires in COVID-19. Study overall: T cells, B-cell-depleted T cells, or PBMCs supplied cDNA or gDNA.

The germline V and J ends were trimmed by 0 bases and 0 bases, with 9 bases remaining between them. The CDR3 sequence is 15 residues long. Germline V gene data show CDR1 as GTSNPN and CDR2 as SVGIG (reference sequence). Authors' processing steps: For nucleated cells, counts were estimated from reference gene primer amplification. This table comes from immunoSEQ multiplex PCR, and its TCRdb copy is limited to in-frame clones, with some not included. V and J calls and clone size are given by that table; D and trimming were obtained from the DNA. The profile shows tens of thousands of clones, 65% to 90% of them singletons.

This TCR was sampled from a woman in her sixties or seventies with acute or convalescent COVID-19. The sequenced material came from peripheral blood. V is TRBV30 and J is TRBJ1-3, with a tentative D call TRBD1 (5 bases). The chain's CDR3 is CAWSVRGISGNTIYF. In DNA form, the CDR3 reads TGTGCCTGGAGTGTACGGGGGATCTCTGGAAACACCATATATTTT.